This T cell receptor beta chain appears in the sequencing data of a study of T cell repertoires in cytomegalovirus infection. TCRdb reprocessed the reads via MiXCR and lists one record per CDR3 protein. The data contain some 900,000 distinct CDR3 sequences, approximately 30% of them singletons. This clonotype was counted only a few times. Its antigen is currently unknown. One end of the junction varies from germline; a read error may be responsible. Looked up from germline, CDR1 is SGHAT and CDR2 is FQNNGV. The CDR3 is made up of 12 amino acids. The material was cultured CD8+ T cells from PBMCs, obtained from culture after CMV antigen stimulation. This rearrangement joins TRBV11-2 to TRBJ2-1; possibly TRBD2 for D (6 bases). The receptor was derived from a human donor in good health (CMV status not recorded). Some clones in this sample may be carry-over from other donors' samples. The CDR3 DNA follows: TGTGCCAGCAGCCTTGGGCCCCGGGAGCCGCTCTTC. Translated, it gives CASSLGPREPLF. The whole variable domain, filled in from reference TRBV11-2 and TRBJ2-1, reads EAGVAQSPRYKIIEKRQSVAFWCNPISGHATLYWYQQILGQGPKLLIQFQNNGVVDDSQLPKDRFSAERLKGVDSTLKIQPAKLEDSAVYLCASSLGPREPLFGPGTRLTVL.